This entry is about one TCR beta chain. This sample stems from a study of early T cells in non-severe SARS-CoV-2 infection. Background on the study: Bulk RNA taken from unsorted whole blood was sequenced, leaving chains unpaired.

Germline CDR1 reads LNHDA; CDR2 reads SQIVND (reference sequence). The CDR3 loop spans 16 amino acids. The J segment lost 5 bases and the V segment lost 5 bases, leaving 11 bases of the junction unmatched. Unique molecular identifiers tagged individual cDNA molecules. TCRdb re-analysed the 5' RACE reads in MiXCR, keeping a single row per CDR3 protein. The sample comprises roughly 83,000 distinct CDR3 sequences, around 12% of which are singletons, and 4.4% rests with the top ten. The V call is TRBV19, the J call TRBJ2-1, with TRBD1 matching 8 bases. The input for sequencing was whole blood, taken at baseline. The clonotype was recovered from an adult who was a healthcare worker with PCR-confirmed SARS-CoV-2 infection or an uninfected control (not recorded which). CDR3 region: CASSSPRGLGDNEQFF. In DNA form, the CDR3 reads TGTGCCAGTAGTTCCCCCAGGGGGCTCGGGGACAATGAGCAGTTCTTC.